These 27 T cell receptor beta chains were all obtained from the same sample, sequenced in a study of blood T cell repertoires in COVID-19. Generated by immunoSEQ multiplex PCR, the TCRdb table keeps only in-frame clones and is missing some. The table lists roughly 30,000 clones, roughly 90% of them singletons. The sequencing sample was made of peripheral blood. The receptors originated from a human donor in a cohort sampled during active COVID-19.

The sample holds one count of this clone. The CDR3 DNA reads TGTGCCAGCAGCCAAGAGGGACTAGCGAGGGGCGATACGCAGTATTTT. Protein product: CASSQEGLARGDTQYF. The chain carries TRBV4-2 and TRBJ2-3; 10 bases are a match to TRBD2. Per the germline V gene, CDR1 is LGHNA and CDR2 is YNFKEQ. The junction had 6 bases not matched to a gene; V was cut back by 0 bases and J by 6 bases. CDR3 length: 16 amino acids.

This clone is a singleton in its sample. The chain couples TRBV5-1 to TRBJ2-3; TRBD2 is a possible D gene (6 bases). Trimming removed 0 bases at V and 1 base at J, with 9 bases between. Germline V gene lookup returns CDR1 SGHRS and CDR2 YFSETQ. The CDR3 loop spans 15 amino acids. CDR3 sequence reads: CASSLERGGTDTQYF. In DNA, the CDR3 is TGCGCCAGCAGCTTGGAGCGCGGGGGCACAGATACGCAGTATTTT.

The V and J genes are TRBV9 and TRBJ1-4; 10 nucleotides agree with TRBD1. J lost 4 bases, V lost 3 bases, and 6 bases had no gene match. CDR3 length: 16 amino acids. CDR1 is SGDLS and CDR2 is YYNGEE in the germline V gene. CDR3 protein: CASSAGQGEGNEKLFF. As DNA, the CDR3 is TGTGCCAGCAGCGCCGGACAGGGGGAGGGTAATGAAAAACTGTTTTTT.

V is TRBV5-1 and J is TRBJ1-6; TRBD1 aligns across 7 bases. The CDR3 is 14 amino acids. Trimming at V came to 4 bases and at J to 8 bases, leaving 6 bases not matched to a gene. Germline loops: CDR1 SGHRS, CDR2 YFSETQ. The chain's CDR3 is CASSQDRTDSPLHF. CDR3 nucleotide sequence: TGCGCCAGCAGCCAGGACAGGACTGATTCACCCCTCCACTTT.

CDR3 sequence reads: CALGQGMSETQYF. DNA of the CDR3: TGTGCGCTAGGACAGGGAATGTCGGAGACCCAGTACTTC. The chain uses TRBV2 and TRBJ2-5; 8 positions match TRBD1. The germline gives CDR1 SNHLY, CDR2 FYNNEI. The CDR3 covers 13 residues.

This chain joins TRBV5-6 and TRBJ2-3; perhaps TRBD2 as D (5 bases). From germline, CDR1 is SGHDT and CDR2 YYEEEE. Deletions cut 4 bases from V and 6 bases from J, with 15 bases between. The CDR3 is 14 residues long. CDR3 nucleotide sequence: TGTGCCAGCAGCCCGGGCCCGACGGGGGATACGCAGTATTTT. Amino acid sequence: CASSPGPTGDTQYF.

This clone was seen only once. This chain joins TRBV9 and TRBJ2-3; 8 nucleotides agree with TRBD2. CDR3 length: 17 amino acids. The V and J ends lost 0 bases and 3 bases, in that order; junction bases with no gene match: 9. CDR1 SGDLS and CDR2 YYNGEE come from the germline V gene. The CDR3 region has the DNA TGTGCCAGCAGCGTAGCCCGGGAGGGGGGGCTGACAGATACGCAGTATTTT. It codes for CASSVAREGGLTDTQYF.

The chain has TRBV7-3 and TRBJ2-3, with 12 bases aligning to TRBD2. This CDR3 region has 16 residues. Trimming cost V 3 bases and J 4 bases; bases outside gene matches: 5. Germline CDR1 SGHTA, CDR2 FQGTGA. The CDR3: CASSFILAGGPDTQYF. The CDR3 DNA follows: TGTGCCAGCAGCTTTATACTAGCGGGGGGCCCAGATACGCAGTATTTT.

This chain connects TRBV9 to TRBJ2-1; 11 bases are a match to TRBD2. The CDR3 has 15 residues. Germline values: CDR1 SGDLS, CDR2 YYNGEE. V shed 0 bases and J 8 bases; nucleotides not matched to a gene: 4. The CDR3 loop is CASSVASGGLYEQFF. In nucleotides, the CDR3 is TGTGCCAGCAGCGTAGCTAGCGGGGGGCTCTATGAGCAGTTCTTC. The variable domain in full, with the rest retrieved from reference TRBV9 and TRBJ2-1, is DSGVTQTPKHLITATGQRVTLRCSPRSGDLSVYWYQQSLDQGLQFLIQYYNGEERAKGNILERFSAQQFPDLHSELNLSSLELGDSALYFCASSVASGGLYEQFFGPGTRLTVL.

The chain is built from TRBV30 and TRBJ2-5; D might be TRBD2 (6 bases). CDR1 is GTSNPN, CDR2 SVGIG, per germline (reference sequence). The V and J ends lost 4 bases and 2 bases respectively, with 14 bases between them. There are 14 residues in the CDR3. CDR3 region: CAWTRRGDQETQYF. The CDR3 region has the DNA TGTGCCTGGACAAGGCGGGGCGATCAAGAGACCCAGTACTTC.

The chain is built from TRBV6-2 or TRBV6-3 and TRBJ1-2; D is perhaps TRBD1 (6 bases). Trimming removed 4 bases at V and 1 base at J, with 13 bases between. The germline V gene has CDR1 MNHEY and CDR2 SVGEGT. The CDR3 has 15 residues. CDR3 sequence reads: CASSLPGQHNYGYTF. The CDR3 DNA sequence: TGTGCCAGCAGTTTACCGGGACAACATAACTATGGCTACACCTTC.

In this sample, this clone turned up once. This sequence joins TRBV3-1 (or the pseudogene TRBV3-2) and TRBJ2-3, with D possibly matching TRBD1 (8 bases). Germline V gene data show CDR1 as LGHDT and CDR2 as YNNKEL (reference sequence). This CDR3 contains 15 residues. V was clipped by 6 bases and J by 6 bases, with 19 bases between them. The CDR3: CASSDRGGGSDTQYF. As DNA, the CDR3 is TGTGCCAGCAGTGACAGGGGCGGGGGATCGGATACGCAGTATTTT.

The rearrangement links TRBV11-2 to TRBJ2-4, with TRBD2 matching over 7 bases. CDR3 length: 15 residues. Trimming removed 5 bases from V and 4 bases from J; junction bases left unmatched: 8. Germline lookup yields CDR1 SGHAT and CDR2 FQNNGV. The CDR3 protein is CASSPGRVAKNIQYF. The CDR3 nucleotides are TGTGCCAGCAGCCCGGGGAGGGTAGCGAAAAACATTCAGTACTTC.

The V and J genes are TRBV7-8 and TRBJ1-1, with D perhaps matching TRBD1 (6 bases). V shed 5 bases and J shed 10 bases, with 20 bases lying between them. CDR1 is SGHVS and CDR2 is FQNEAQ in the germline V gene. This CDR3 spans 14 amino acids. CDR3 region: CASSQGRGGGGAFF. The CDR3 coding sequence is TGTGCCAGCAGCCAGGGACGCGGGGGAGGGGGAGCTTTCTTT.

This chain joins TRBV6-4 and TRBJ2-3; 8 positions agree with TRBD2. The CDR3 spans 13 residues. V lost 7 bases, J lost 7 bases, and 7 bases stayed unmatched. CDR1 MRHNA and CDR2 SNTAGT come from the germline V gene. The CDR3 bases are TGTGCCAGCAAGGGGCGGGGGGAAAATACGCAGTATTTT. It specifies CASKGRGENTQYF.

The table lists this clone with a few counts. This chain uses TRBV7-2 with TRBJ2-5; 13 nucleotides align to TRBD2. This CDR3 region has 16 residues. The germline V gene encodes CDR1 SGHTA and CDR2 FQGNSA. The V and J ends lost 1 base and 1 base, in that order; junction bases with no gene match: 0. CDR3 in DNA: TGTGCCAGCAGCTTAGGACTAGCGGGGGGCCAAGAGACCCAGTACTTC. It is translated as CASSLGLAGGQETQYF. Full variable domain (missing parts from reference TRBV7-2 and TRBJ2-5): GAGVSQSPSNKVTEKGKDVELRCDPISGHTALYWYRQSLGQGLEFLIYFQGNSAPDKSGLPSDRFSAERTGGSVSTLTIQRTQQEDSAVYLCASSLGLAGGQETQYFGPGTRLLVL.

The CDR3 protein is CATREGGGNYGYTF. The DNA of the CDR3 is TGTGCCACCAGGGAAGGTGGGGGGAACTATGGCTACACCTTC. This sequence joins TRBV24-1 and TRBJ1-2, with D maybe TRBD1 (5 bases). From germline, CDR1 is KGHDR and CDR2 SFDVKD. This CDR3 is built from 14 residues. Trimming stripped 7 bases from V and 2 bases from J, with 13 bases between.

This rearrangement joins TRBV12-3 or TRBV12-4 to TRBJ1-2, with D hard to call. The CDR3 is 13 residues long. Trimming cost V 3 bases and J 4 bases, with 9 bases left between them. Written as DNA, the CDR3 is TGTGCCAGCAGTTTCGGCGGATTCTATGGCTACACCTTC. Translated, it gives CASSFGGFYGYTF.

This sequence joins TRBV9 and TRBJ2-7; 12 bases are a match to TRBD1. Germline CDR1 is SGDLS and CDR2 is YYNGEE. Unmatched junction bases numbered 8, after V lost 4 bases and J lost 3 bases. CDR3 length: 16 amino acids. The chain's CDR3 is CASSTSGTGGYYEQYF. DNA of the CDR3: TGTGCCAGCAGCACATCCGGGACAGGGGGCTACTACGAGCAGTACTTC.

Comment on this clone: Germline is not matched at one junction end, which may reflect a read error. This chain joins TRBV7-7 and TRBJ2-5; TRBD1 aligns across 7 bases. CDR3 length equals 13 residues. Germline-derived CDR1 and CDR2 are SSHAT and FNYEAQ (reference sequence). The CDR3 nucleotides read TGTGCTAGCAGTCTCGACAGGGACGAGACCCAGTACTTC. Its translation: CASSLDRDETQYF.

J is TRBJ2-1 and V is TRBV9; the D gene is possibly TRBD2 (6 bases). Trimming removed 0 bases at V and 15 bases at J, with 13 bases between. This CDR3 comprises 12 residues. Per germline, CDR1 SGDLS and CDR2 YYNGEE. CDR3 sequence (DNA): TGTGCCAGCAGCGTAGGGGGGGATAGACGGTTCTTC. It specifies CASSVGGDRRFF.

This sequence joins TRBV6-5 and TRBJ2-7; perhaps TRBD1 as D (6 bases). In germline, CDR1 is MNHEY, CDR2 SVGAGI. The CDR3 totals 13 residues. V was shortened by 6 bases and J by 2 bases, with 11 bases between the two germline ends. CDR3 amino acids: CASRRTETYEQYF. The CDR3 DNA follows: TGTGCCAGCAGGAGGACAGAAACCTACGAGCAGTACTTC.

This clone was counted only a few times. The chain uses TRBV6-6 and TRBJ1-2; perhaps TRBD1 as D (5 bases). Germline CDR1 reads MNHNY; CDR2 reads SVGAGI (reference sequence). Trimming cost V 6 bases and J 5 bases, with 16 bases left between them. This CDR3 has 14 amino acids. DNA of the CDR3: TGTGCCAGCAGCCGGGACTCGAAACAATATGGCTACACCTTC. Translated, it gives CASSRDSKQYGYTF.

CDR3 DNA sequence: TGCGCCAGCAGCTTGCCAACACCTAACTATGGCTACACCTTC. It yields the protein CASSLPTPNYGYTF. The chain recombines TRBV5-1 with TRBJ1-2; D uncertain. The CDR3 is made up of 14 amino acids. V dropped 1 base and J dropped 0 bases, with 7 bases sitting between them. The germline V gene has CDR1 SGHRS and CDR2 YFSETQ.

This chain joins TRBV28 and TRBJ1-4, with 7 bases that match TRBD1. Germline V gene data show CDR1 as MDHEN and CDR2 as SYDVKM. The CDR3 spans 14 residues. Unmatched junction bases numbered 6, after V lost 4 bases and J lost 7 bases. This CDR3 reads CASSYRGSGEKLFF. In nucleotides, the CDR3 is TGTGCCAGCAGTTACAGGGGTTCGGGTGAAAAACTGTTTTTT. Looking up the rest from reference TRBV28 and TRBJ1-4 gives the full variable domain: DVKVTQSSRYLVKRTGEKVFLECVQDMDHENMFWYRQDPGLGLRLIYFSYDVKMKEKGDIPEGYSVSREKKERFSLILESASTNQTSMYLCASSYRGSGEKLFFGSGTQLSVL.

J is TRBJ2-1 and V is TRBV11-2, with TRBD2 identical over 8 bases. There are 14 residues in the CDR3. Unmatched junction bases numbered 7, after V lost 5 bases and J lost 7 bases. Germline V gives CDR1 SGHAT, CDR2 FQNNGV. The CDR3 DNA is TGTGCCAGCAGCCCCCGGGAGGGTATAAATGAGCAGTTCTTC. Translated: CASSPREGINEQFF.

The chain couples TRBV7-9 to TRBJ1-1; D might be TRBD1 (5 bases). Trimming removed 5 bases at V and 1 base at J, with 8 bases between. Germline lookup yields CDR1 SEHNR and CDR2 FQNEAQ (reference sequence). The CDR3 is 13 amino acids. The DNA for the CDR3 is TGTGCCAGCAGCCCCGGGGGGAACACTGAAGCTTTCTTT. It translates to CASSPGGNTEAFF.